This T cell receptor beta chain was sequenced for a study of blood T cells in healthy people across ages. Study in general: Capturing about one barcoded beta molecule per two T cells was achieved by template switching.

V lost 5 bases to trimming and J lost 0 bases, with 11 bases between them. The germline CDR1 and CDR2 sequences are SGHTA and FQGTGA. The CDR3 extends over 15 amino acids. The use of a sample-barcoded 5' primer and a J-beta primer mix characterized a second PCR of roughly 6 to 11 cycles. Carrying 12 random nucleotides, a template-switch adaptor labeled each individual cDNA molecule. TCRdb passed the 5' RACE reads through MiXCR, listing each CDR3 protein once. The profile shows about 1.5 million distinct CDR3 sequences, 40% to 45% of them singletons. Sequenced sample: blood. The V and J genes are TRBV7-3 and TRBJ1-5; D call uncertain. The source of this sequence is a young woman in good health. CDR3 region: CASSTRPISNQPQHF. The CDR3 nucleotides are TGTGCCAGCAGCACCCGACCGATTAGCAATCAGCCCCAGCATTTT.